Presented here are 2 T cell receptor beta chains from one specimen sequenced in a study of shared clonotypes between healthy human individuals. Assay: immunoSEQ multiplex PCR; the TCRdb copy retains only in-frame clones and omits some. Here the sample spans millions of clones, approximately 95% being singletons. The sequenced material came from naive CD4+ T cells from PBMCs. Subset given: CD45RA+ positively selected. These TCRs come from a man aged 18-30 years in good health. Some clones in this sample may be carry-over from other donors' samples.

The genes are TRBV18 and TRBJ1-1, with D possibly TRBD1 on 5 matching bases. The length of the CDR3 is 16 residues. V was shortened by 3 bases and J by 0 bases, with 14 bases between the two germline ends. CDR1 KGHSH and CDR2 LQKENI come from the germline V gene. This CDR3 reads CASSPQSQGVNTEAFF. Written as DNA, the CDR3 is TGTGCCAGCTCACCTCAGAGCCAGGGTGTGAACACTGAAGCTTTCTTT.

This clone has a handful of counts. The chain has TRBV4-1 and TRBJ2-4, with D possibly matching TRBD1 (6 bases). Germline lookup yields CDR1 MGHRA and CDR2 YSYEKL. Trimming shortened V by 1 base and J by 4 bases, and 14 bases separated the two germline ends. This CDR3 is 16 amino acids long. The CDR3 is CASSQVGQGMKNIQYF. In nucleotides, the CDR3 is TGCGCCAGCAGCCAAGTCGGCCAGGGGATGAAAAACATTCAGTACTTC.